The sequence of this TCR beta chain was determined in a study of blood T cell repertoires in COVID-19. Trimming shortened V by 4 bases and J by 6 bases, and 19 bases separated the two germline ends. Germline V gene lookup returns CDR1 MGHRA and CDR2 YSYEKL. The CDR3 loop spans 16 amino acids. In the authors' workflow: The authors estimated nucleated cell counts from reference gene primer amplification. Profiled with immunoSEQ multiplex PCR; TCRdb holds only in-frame clones, not every one. That table gives V, J and clone size, and the DNA gave D and trimming. The table includes 300,000 to 400,000 clones, about four fifths detected once.

The V call is TRBV4-1, the J call TRBJ2-1; D may be TRBD1 (6 bases). The specimen sequenced was peripheral blood. This TCR came from a man younger than 40 with active or convalescent COVID-19. CDR3 DNA sequence: TGCGCCAGCAGCCGCAGCCGGACAGTGAGACTCAATGAGCAGTTCTTC. This gives the protein CASSRSRTVRLNEQFF.